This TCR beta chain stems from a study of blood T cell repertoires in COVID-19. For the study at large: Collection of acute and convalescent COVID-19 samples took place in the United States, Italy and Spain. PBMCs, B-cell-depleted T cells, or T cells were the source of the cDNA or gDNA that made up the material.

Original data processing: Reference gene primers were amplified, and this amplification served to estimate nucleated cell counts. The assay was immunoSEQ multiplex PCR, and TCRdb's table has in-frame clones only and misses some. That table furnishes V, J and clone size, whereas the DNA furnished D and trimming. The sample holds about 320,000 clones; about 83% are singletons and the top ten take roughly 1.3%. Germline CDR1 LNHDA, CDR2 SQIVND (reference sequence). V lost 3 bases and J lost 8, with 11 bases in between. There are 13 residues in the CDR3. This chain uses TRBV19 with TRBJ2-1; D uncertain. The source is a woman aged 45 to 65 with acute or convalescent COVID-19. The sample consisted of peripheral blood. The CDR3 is CASSIALDDEQFF. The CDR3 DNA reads TGTGCCAGTAGTATCGCGCTAGACGATGAGCAGTTCTTC.